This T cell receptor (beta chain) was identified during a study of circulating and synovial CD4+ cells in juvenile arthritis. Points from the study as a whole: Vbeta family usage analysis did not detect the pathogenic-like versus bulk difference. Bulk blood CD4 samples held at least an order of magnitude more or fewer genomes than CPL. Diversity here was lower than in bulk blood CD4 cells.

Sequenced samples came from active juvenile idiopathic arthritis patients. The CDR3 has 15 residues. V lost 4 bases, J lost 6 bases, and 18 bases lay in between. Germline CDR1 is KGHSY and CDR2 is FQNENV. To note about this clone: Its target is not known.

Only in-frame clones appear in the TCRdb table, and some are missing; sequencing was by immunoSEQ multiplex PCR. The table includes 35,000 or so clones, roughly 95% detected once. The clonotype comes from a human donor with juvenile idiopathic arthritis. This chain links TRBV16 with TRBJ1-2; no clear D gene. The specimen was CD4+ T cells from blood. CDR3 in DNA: TGTGCCAGCAGCCCCCAGTTGGTGGTGTTTGATGGCTACACCTTC. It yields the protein CASSPQLVVFDGYTF.